Sequencing of this T cell receptor beta chain was carried out in a study of cytomegalovirus exposure and HLA in healthy donors. Whole-study context: Out of a few hundred genotyped donors, about 81% belonged to the Caucasian-associated ancestry cluster. Whole-study findings and limits: When a later analysis was performed, an Asian-associated ancestry cluster reportedly had fewer N-insertions than the roughly 690-donor mean.

Researchers ran the PCR with 60 Vbeta and 13 Jbeta primers. Assay used: immunoSEQ multiplex PCR; TCRdb lists only in-frame clones, some missing. The data hold 100,000 or so clones, with roughly 77% observed a single time. The CDR3 runs 12 residues. Between the trimmed V and J ends, which lost 1 base and 6 bases, there was a span of 7 bases. Germline V gives CDR1 MNHNY, CDR2 SVGAGI (reference sequence). This clone was counted once. Its antigen is unknown. The rearrangement uses TRBV6-6 and TRBJ2-7; no reliable D call. Sequencing was carried out using PBMCs. This clonotype was sampled from a woman between 50 and 59 years old in good health and CMV-seropositive. The CDR3 sequence: CASSYLTGEQYF. The DNA of the CDR3 is TGTGCCAGCAGTTACTTAACGGGCGAGCAGTACTTC.